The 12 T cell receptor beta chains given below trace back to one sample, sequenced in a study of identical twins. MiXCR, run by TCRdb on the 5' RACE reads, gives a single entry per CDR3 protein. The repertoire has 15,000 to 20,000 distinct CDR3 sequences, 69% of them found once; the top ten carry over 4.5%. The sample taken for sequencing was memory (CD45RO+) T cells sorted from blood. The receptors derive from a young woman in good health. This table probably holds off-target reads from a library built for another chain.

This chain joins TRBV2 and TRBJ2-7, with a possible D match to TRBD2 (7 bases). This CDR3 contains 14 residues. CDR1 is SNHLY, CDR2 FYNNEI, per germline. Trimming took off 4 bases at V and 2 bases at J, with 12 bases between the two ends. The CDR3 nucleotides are TGTGCCAGCAGTGGGGGGCTAGCGGCCTACGAGCAGTACTTC. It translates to CASSGGLAAYEQYF.

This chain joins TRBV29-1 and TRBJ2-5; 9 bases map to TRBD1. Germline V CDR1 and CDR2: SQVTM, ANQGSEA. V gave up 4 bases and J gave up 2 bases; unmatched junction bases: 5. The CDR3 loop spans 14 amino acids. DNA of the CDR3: TGCAGCGTTGTGGGACAGGGTATTCAAGAGACCCAGTACTTC. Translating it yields CSVVGQGIQETQYF.

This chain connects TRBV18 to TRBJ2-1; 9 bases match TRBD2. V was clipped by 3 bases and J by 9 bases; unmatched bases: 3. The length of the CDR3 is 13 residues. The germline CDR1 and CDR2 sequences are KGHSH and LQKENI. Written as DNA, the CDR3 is TGTGCCAGCTCACCGGGACTAGCCGGTGAGCAGTTCTTC. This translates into CASSPGLAGEQFF.

The CDR3 DNA reads as TGCAGCGTTGAGATAGAAACGGAAAAACTGTTTTTT. Translating gives CSVEIETEKLFF. This rearrangement joins TRBV29-1 to TRBJ1-4; D not certain. This CDR3 region has 12 residues. Germline loops: CDR1 SQVTM, CDR2 ANQGSEA. Trimming took 3 bases from V and 8 from J, leaving 10 bases between them.

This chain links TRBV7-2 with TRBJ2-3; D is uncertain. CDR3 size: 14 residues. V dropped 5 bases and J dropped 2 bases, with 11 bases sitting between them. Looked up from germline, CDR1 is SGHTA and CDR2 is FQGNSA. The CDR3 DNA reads TGTGCCAGCAGCGTTCAGCATTCCACAGATACGCAGTATTTT. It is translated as CASSVQHSTDTQYF. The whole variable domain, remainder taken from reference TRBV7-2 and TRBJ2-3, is GAGVSQSPSNKVTEKGKDVELRCDPISGHTALYWYRQSLGQGLEFLIYFQGNSAPDKSGLPSDRFSAERTGGSVSTLTIQRTQQEDSAVYLCASSVQHSTDTQYFGPGTRLTVL.

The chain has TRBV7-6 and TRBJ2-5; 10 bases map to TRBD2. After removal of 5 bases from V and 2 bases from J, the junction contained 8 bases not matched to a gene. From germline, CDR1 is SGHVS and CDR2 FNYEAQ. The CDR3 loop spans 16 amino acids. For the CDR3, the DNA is TGTGCCAGCAGCCTGAGGACTAGCGGACAACAAGAGACCCAGTACTTC. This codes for CASSLRTSGQQETQYF.

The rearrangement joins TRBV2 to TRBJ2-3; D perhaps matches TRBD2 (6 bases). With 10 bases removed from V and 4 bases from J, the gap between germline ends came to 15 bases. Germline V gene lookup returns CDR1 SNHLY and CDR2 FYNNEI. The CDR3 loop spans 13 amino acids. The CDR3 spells CAIGTSGADTQYF. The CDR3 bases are TGTGCCATCGGGACTTCAGGCGCAGATACGCAGTATTTT.

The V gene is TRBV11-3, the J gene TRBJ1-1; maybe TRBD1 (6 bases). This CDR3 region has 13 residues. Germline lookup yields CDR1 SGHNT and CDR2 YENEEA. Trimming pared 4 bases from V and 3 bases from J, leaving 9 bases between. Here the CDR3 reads CASSSNRDTEAFF. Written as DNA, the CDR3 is TGTGCCAGCAGCTCCAACAGGGACACTGAAGCTTTCTTT.

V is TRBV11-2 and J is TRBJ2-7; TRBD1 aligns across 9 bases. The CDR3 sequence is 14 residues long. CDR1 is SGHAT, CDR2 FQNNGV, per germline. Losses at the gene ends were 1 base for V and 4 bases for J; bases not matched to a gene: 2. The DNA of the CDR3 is TGTGCCAGCAGCTTAGGGACAGGGGAATACGAGCAGTACTTC. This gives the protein CASSLGTGEYEQYF.

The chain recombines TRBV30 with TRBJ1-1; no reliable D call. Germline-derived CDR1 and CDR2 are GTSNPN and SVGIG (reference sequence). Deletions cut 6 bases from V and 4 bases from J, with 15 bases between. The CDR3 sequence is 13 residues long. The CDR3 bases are TGTGCCTGCCAGAACAGACTGGTCACTGAAGCTTTCTTT. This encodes CACQNRLVTEAFF.

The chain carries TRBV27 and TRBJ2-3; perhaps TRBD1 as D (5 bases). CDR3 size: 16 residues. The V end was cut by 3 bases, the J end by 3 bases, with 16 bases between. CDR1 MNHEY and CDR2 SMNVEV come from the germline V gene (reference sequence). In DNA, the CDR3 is TGTGCCAGCAGTTTCTGGGGCCATGGAAGGACAGATACGCAGTATTTT. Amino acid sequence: CASSFWGHGRTDTQYF.

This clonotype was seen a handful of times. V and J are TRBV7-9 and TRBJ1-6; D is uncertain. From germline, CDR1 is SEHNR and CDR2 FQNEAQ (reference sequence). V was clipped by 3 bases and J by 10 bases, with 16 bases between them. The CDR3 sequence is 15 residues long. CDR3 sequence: CASSFTGLRDSPLHF. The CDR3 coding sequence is TGTGCCAGCAGCTTCACTGGCCTCCGTGACTCACCCCTCCACTTT.